The rows below give T cell receptor beta chains drawn from one sample of a study of T cells in Graves' hyperthyroidism and ophthalmopathy. TCRdb reprocessed the multiplex PCR reads with MiXCR, giving one entry per CDR3 protein. Of 250,000 to 400,000 distinct CDR3 sequences listed, about an eighth are singletons. Sequences were obtained from blood. The receptors originated from a woman between 40 and 50 years old with Graves' ophthalmopathy. The CDR3 runs from the conserved cysteine through the conserved F or W. Fields, in order: clone size, J gene, V gene, D gene, CDR3 protein, CDR3 DNA. The D gene is left open where the match is weak. The listing skips clone size in some rows; elsewhere it reads once, few, many or a size class.

>many|TRBJ2-1|TRBV20-1|.
CSARDHGTPGNEQFF
TGCAGTGCTAGAGACCACGGGACTCCCGGAAATGAGCAGTTCTTC
>many|TRBJ1-5|TRBV19|.
CASSGLGANQPQHF
TGTGCCAGTAGCGGACTGGGGGCAAATCAGCCCCAGCATTTT
>many|TRBJ2-3|TRBV28|.
CASRDLTDTQYF
TGTGCCAGCAGAGATCTCACAGATACGCAGTATTTT
>many|TRBJ1-1|TRBV18|.
CASSPTKRLTEAFF
TGTGCCAGCTCACCGACCAAGAGACTGACTGAAGCTTTCTTT
>few|TRBJ1-4|TRBV2|.
CASRGGARNEKLFF
TGTGCCAGCAGGGGGGGCGCCCGGAATGAAAAACTGTTTTTT
>many|TRBJ2-1|TRBV5-1|.
CASSLPRTANEQFF
TGCGCCAGCAGCCTACCACGGACAGCCAATGAGCAGTTCTTC
>many|TRBJ1-6|TRBV27|.
CASSLGRYNSPLHF
TGTGCCAGCAGTCTAGGACGGTATAATTCACCCCTCCACTTT
>many|TRBJ2-7|TRBV20-1|TRBD1
CSARGQSSYEQYF
TGCAGTGCTAGGGGACAGAGCTCCTACGAGCAGTACTTC
>many|TRBJ2-5|TRBV20-1|TRBD2
CSARDPAGGGAQYF
TGCAGTGCTAGAGATCCAGCGGGGGGCGGTGCCCAGTACTTC
>many|TRBJ1-2|TRBV5-8|TRBD1
CASSFYTTGFNGYTF
TGTGCCAGCAGCTTCTATACGACAGGGTTTAATGGCTACACCTTC
>many|TRBJ2-3|TRBV20-1|.
CSADQKIGDTQYF
TGCAGTGCGGATCAAAAGATAGGAGATACGCAGTATTTT
>many|TRBJ2-1|TRBV10-3|TRBD1
CAIRSDRAGYNEQFF
TGTGCCATCCGATCCGACAGGGCGGGCTACAATGAGCAGTTCTTC
>.|TRBJ2-3|TRBV5-4|.
CAGSLVSRTDTQYF
TGTGCCGGCAGCTTGGTTAGTCGCACAGATACGCAGTATTTT
>many|TRBJ1-1|TRBV28|.
CASSVTEAFF
TGTGCCAGCAGCGTCACTGAAGCTTTCTTT
>many|TRBJ1-2|TRBV6-1|.
CASSEQGRYGYTF
TGTGCCAGCAGTGAACAGGGGCGCTATGGCTACACCTTC
>.|TRBJ2-5|TRBV5-5|TRBD2
CASTPRLAGVETQYF
TGTGCCAGCACCCCCCGACTAGCGGGGGTAGAGACCCAGTACTTC
>many|TRBJ1-1|TRBV19|.
CASSLGVKGGTEAFF
TGTGCCAGTAGTCTCGGGGTCAAAGGGGGTACTGAAGCTTTCTTT
>many|TRBJ1-5|TRBV7-2|.
CASQRSFGQPQHF
TGTGCCAGCCAACGTAGTTTCGGTCAGCCCCAGCATTTT
>many|TRBJ1-2|TRBV25-1|.
CASSELSGVYGYTF
TGTGCCAGCAGTGAATTGTCAGGAGTTTATGGCTACACCTTC
>many|TRBJ2-7|TRBV11-2|TRBD2
CASSLPGRGAEQYF
TGTGCCAGCAGCTTACCCGGGAGGGGGGCAGAGCAGTACTTC
>few|TRBJ2-7|TRBV20-1|.
CSARVVWYEQYF
TGCAGTGCTAGAGTCGTGTGGTACGAGCAGTACTTC
>.|TRBJ1-5|TRBV5-1|.
CASRLSGHGNQPQHF
TGCGCCAGCAGACTCTCAGGGCATGGCAATCAGCCCCAGCATTTT
>many|TRBJ1-2|TRBV10-3|.
CAISLSTGVSYGYTF
TGTGCCATCAGTTTGTCGACAGGCGTCTCATATGGCTACACCTTC
>few|TRBJ1-4|TRBV11-2|.
CASQRVRGPNEKLFF
TGTGCCAGTCAAAGAGTCAGGGGCCCCAATGAAAAACTGTTTTTT
>.|TRBJ2-2|TRBV7-2|.
CASSLDVVAANTGELFF
TGTGCCAGCAGCTTAGATGTGGTAGCGGCAAACACCGGGGAGCTGTTTTTT
>.|TRBJ2-1|TRBV28|TRBD1
CASSLLQGAHNEQFF
TGTGCCAGCAGTTTGTTACAGGGGGCGCACAATGAGCAGTTCTTC
>.|TRBJ1-2|TRBV5-4|.
CASSFSGGGYTF
TGTGCCAGCAGCTTTTCCGGGGGCGGCTACACCTTC
>.|TRBJ1-2|TRBV5-1|.
CASKGPGIAYGYTF
TGCGCCAGCAAAGGCCCAGGAATTGCCTATGGCTACACCTTC
>once|TRBJ1-1|TRBV9|.
CASSGADGRNTEAFF
TGTGCCAGCAGCGGAGCTGACGGAAGGAACACTGAAGCTTTCTTT
>many|TRBJ1-5|TRBV2|.
CASSVFENQPQHF
TGTGCCAGCAGTGTTTTCGAGAATCAGCCCCAGCATTTT
>many|TRBJ1-4|TRBV2|.
CASKADTNEKLFF
TGTGCCAGCAAGGCGGACACTAATGAAAAACTGTTTTTT
>many|TRBJ2-1|TRBV7-9|TRBD2
CASSTTGGAGANNEQFF
TGTGCCAGCAGCACAACGGGGGGAGCGGGAGCAAACAATGAGCAGTTCTTC
>.|TRBJ2-3|TRBV29-1|.
CSVGERTITDTQYF
TGCAGCGTCGGTGAGCGGACAATCACAGATACGCAGTATTTT
>.|TRBJ1-6|TRBV27|.
CASSLEGGRNSPLHF
TGTGCCAGCAGTTTAGAGGGGGGGCGGAATTCACCCCTCCACTTT
>many|TRBJ1-2|TRBV2|TRBD1
CASRGQGSGGYTF
TGTGCCAGCAGGGGACAGGGCTCAGGGGGCTACACCTTC
>few|TRBJ2-7|TRBV5-1|.
CASSPYPSYEQYF
TGCGCCAGCAGCCCTTACCCCTCCTACGAGCAGTACTTC
>few|TRBJ2-3|TRBV7-8|.
CASSSAGAGRRAPTDTQYF
TGTGCCAGCAGCTCAGCGGGTGCGGGACGCCGGGCCCCCACAGATACGCAGTATTTT
>.|TRBJ2-1|TRBV25-1|TRBD1
CASRRTGGYNGQFF
TGTGCCAGCAGACGGACAGGGGGCTACAATGGGCAGTTCTTC
>.|TRBJ1-6|TRBV11-2|TRBD1
CASSFPARWGQGNSPLHF
TGTGCCAGCAGCTTCCCTGCCCGTTGGGGACAGGGTAACTCACCCCTCCACTTT
>few|TRBJ1-6|TRBV2|.
CASSPKIIKTGDFYNSPLHF
TGTGCCAGCAGCCCCAAGATAATCAAGACAGGAGACTTCTATAATTCACCCCTCCACTTT
>many|TRBJ2-1|TRBV27|.
CASSPLGRGTNEQFF
TGTGCCAGCAGTCCCCTGGGCAGGGGCACGAATGAGCAGTTCTTC
>many|TRBJ2-1|TRBV27|.
CASSSPPYNEQFF
TGTGCCAGCAGTTCCCCTCCTTACAATGAGCAGTTCTTC
>many|TRBJ1-4|TRBV6-1|.
CASSETGNEKLFF
TGTGCCAGCAGTGAGACAGGCAATGAAAAACTGTTTTTT
>many|TRBJ2-3|TRBV6-2/TRBV6-3|.
CASSYRTGAGRVSSDTQYF
TGTGCCAGCAGTTACCGGACAGGGGCCGGGAGGGTAAGCTCAGATACGCAGTATTTT
>few|TRBJ2-3|TRBV24-1|.
CATSDFSEKTDTQYF
TGTGCCACCAGTGATTTTTCAGAAAAAACAGATACGCAGTATTTT
>many|TRBJ1-2|TRBV27|TRBD1
CASSSRQGASTF
TGTGCCAGCAGTTCCAGACAGGGGGCGAGCACCTTC
>many|TRBJ2-1|TRBV20-1|TRBD2
CSARLILAGGHGEQFF
TGCAGTGCTAGATTGATACTAGCGGGAGGCCATGGTGAGCAGTTCTTC
>few|TRBJ2-6|TRBV2|.
CASQRSGANVLTF
TGTGCCAGCCAGCGCTCTGGGGCCAACGTCCTGACTTTC
>many|TRBJ1-2|TRBV6-1|TRBD1
CASSSLRTGENYGYTF
TGTGCCAGCAGTAGTCTACGGACAGGGGAAAACTATGGCTACACCTTC
>many|TRBJ1-1|TRBV19|.
CASSIYGNTEAFF
TGTGCCAGTAGTATATACGGGAACACTGAAGCTTTCTTT
>few|TRBJ2-1|TRBV13|TRBD2
CASSISRTSGNYNEQFF
TGTGCCAGCAGCATTAGCCGGACTAGCGGAAACTACAATGAGCAGTTCTTC
>many|TRBJ1-5|TRBV6-1|.
CASRDIFNQPQHF
TGTGCCAGCAGAGATATATTCAATCAGCCCCAGCATTTT
>.|TRBJ2-7|TRBV7-9|.
CASSPRRVRAPSYEQYF
TGTGCCAGCAGCCCCCGACGAGTCAGGGCCCCTTCCTACGAGCAGTACTTC
>many|TRBJ2-7|TRBV7-9|TRBD2
CASSEPSGNTYEQYF
TGTGCCAGCAGCGAACCTAGCGGAAATACCTACGAGCAGTACTTC
>.|TRBJ2-7|TRBV18|.
CASSPGGTATSYEQYF
TGTGCCAGCTCACCCGGCGGGACAGCAACCTCCTACGAGCAGTACTTC
>many|TRBJ2-6|TRBV27|.
CASSLRFIGVTSANVLTF
TGTGCCAGCAGTTTACGGTTTATAGGCGTCACGTCGGCCAACGTCCTGACTTTC
>many|TRBJ2-7|TRBV13|.
CASSPGNTYEQYF
TGTGCCAGCAGCCCAGGGAACACCTACGAGCAGTACTTC
>many|TRBJ1-5|TRBV20-1|.
CSARKGGQPQHF
TGCAGTGCTAGAAAGGGGGGTCAGCCCCAGCATTTT
>few|TRBJ2-1|TRBV19|TRBD1
CASSMTGAYNEQFF
TGTGCCAGTAGTATGACAGGGGCCTACAATGAGCAGTTCTTC